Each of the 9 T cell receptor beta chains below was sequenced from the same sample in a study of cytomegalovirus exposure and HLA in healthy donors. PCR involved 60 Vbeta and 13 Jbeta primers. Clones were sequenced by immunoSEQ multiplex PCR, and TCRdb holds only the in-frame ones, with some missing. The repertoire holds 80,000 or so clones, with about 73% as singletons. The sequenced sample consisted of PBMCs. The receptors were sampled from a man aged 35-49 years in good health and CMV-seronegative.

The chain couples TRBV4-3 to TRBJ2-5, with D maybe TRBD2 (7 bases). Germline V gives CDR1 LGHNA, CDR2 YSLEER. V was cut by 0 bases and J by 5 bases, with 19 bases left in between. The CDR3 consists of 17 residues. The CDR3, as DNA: TGCGCCAGCAGCCAAGATGTGGGCGGGAGAGGGGGGGAGACCCAGTACTTC. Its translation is CASSQDVGGRGGETQYF.

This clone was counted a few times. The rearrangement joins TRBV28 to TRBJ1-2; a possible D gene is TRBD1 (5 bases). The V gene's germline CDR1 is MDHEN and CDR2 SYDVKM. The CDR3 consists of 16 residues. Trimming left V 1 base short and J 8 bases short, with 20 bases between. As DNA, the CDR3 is TGTGCCAGCAGTTTATTGGTCTCGGCCAGCCGGGGGGGCTACACCTTC. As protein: CASSLLVSASRGGYTF.

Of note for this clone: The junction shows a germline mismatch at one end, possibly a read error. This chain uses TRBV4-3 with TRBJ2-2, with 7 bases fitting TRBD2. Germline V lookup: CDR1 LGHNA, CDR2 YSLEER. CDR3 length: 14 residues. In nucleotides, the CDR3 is TGCGCCAGCAGCCAACGCCAAGTTGGCGGGGGGCTGTTTTTT. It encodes CASSQRQVGGGLFF.

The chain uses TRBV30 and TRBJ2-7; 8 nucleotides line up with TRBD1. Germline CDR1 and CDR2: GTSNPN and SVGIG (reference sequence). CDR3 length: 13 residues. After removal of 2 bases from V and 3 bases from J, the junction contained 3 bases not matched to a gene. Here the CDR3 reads CAWSSDRGYEQYF. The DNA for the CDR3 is TGTGCCTGGAGTTCCGACAGGGGCTACGAGCAGTACTTC. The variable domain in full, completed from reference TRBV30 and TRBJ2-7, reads SQTIHQWPATLVQPVGSPLSLECTVEGTSNPNLYWYRQAAGRGLQLLFYSVGIGQISSEVPQNLSASRPQDRQFILSSKKLLLSDSGFYLCAWSSDRGYEQYFGPGTRLTVT.

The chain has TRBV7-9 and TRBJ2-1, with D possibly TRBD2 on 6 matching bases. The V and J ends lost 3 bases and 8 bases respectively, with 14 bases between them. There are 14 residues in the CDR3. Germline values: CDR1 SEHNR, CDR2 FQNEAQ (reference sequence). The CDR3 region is CASSLSGWGDEQFF. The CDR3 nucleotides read TGTGCCAGCAGCTTGAGCGGGTGGGGGGATGAGCAGTTCTTC.

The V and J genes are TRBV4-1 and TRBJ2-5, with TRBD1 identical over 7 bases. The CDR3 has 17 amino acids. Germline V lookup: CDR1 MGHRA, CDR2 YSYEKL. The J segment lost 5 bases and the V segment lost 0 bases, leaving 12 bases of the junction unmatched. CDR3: CASSQDQNTGDYETQYF. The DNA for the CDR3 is TGCGCCAGCAGCCAAGATCAAAATACAGGGGATTATGAGACCCAGTACTTC.

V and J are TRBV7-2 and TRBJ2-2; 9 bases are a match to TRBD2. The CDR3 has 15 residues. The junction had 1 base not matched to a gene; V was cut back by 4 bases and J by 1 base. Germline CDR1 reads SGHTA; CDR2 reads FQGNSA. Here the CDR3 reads CASSSTSGNTGELFF. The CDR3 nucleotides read TGTGCCAGCAGCTCGACTAGCGGGAACACCGGGGAGCTGTTTTTT.

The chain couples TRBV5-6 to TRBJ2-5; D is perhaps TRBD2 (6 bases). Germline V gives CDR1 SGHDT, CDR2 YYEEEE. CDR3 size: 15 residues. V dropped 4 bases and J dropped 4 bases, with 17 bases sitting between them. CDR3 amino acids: CASSRRTTGGETQYF. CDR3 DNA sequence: TGTGCCAGCAGCCGTAGGACAACCGGGGGAGAGACCCAGTACTTC.

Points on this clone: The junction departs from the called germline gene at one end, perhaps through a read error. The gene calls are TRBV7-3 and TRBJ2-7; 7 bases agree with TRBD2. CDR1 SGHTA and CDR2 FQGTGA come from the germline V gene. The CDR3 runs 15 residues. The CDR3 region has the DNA TGTGCCAGCAGCCTAACTAGCGCACTGGGGTCCGAGCAGTACTTC. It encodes CASSLTSALGSEQYF. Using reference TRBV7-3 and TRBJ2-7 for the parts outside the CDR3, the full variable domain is GAGVSQTPSNKVTEKGKYVELRCDPISGHTALYWYRQSLGQGPEFLIYFQGTGAADDSGLPNDRFFAVRPEGSVSTLKIQRTERGDSAVYLCASSLTSALGSEQYFGPGTRLTVT.